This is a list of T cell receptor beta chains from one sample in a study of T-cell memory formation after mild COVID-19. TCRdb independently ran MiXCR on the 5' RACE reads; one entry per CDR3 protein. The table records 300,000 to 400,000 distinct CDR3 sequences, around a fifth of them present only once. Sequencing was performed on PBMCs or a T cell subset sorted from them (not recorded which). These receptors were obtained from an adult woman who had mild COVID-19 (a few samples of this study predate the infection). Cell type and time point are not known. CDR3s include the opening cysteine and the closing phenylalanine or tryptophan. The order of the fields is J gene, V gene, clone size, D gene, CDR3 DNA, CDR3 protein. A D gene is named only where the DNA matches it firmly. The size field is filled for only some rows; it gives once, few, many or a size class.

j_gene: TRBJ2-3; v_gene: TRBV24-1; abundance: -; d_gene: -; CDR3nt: TGTGCCACCAGTGATTTGCGGGTCGGGGTCGACACAGATACGCAGTATTTT; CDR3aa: CATSDLRVGVDTDTQYF
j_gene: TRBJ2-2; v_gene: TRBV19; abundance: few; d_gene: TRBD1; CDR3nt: TGTGCCAGTAGTATTTCCGGGACAGCCAAATCAAACACCGGGGAGCTGTTTTTT; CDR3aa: CASSISGTAKSNTGELFF
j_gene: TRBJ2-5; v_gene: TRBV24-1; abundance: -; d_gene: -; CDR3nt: TGTGCCACCAGTGGGTGGACAGACCAAGAGACCCAGTACTTC; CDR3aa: CATSGWTDQETQYF
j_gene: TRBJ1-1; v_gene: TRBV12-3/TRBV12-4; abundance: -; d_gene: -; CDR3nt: TGTGCCAGCAGTTTTGTAAACAGGGCAAACACTGAAGCTTTCTTT; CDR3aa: CASSFVNRANTEAFF
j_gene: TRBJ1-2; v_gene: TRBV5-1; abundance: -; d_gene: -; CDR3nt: TGCGCCAGCAGCTGGGGCAGGTCGGGGAACTATGGCTACACCTTC; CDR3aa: CASSWGRSGNYGYTF
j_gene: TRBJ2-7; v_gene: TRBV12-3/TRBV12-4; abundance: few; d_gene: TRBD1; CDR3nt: TGTGCCAGCAGTGAGACAGGGTGGACCTACGAGCAGTACTTC; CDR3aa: CASSETGWTYEQYF
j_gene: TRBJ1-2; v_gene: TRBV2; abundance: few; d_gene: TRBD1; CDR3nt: TGTGCCAGCAGGGCGACAGGGGCAAGGGGCTACACCTTC; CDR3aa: CASRATGARGYTF
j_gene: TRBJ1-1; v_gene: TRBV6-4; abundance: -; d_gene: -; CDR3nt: TGTGCCAGCAGTGTCGTGAAAGGCACTGAAGCTTTCTTT; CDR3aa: CASSVVKGTEAFF
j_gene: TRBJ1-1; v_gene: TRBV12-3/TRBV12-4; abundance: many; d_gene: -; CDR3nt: TGTGCCAGCAGCTTGGGACAAATGAACACTGAAGCTTTCTTT; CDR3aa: CASSLGQMNTEAFF
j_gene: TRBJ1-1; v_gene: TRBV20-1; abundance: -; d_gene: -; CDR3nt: TGCAGTGCTAGTGGGTCAGGGTTTAAAAACACTGAAGCTTTCTTT; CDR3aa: CSASGSGFKNTEAFF
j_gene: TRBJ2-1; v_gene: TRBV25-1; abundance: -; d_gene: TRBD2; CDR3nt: TGTGCCAGCAGTGAATACCACGAAGCGGGAGCAGCCCCGTTCTTC; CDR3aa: CASSEYHEAGAAPFF
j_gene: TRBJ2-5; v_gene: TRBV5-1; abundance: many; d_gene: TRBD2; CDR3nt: TGCGCCAGCAGCTTGGTTCCGGGACTAGCGGGGTCAGAGCAAGAGACCCAGTACTTC; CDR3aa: CASSLVPGLAGSEQETQYF
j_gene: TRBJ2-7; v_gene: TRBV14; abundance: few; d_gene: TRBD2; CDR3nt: TGTGCCAGCAGCCAAGTTGGCGGGAGCGTTGGGGAGCAGTACTTC; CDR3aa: CASSQVGGSVGEQYF
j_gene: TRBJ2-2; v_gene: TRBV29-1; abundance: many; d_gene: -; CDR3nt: TGCAGCGCCTGGACGGCGAACACCGGGGAGCTGTTTTTT; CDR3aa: CSAWTANTGELFF
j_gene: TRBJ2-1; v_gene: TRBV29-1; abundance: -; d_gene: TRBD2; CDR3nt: TGCAGCGTGGTCGGACTAGCGGCACTATCCTACAATGAGCAGTTCTTC; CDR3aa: CSVVGLAALSYNEQFF
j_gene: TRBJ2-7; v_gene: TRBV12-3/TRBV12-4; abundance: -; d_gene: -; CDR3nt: TGTGCCAGCGGCCACAGGCTCTCCTACGAGCAGTACTTC; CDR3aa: CASGHRLSYEQYF
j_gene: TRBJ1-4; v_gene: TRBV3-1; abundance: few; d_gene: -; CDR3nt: TGTGCCAGCAGCCAAGTCCGGACGGTCACTAATGAAAAACTGTTTTTT; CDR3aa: CASSQVRTVTNEKLFF
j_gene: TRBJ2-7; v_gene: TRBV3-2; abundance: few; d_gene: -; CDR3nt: TGTGCCAGCAGCCAAGATGGGCAGTACGAGCAGTACTTC; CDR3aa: CASSQDGQYEQYF
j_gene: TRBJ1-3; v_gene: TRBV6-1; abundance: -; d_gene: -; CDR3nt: TGTGCCAGCAGTGAAGCTATCATCTCTGGAAACACCATATATTTT; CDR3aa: CASSEAIISGNTIYF
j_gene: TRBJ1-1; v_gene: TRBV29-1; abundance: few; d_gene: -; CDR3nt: TGCAGCGTTGAAGAGGGGTCCGGGAACACTGAAGCTTTCTTT; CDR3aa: CSVEEGSGNTEAFF
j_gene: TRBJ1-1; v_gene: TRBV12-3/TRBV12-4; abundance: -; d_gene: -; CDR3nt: TGTGCCAGCAGTTCTACCTCGCAGTTTGAAGCTTTCTTT; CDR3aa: CASSSTSQFEAFF
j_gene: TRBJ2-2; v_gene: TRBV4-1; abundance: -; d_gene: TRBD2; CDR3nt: TGCGCCAGCAGGGCGGGGGGGGGCACCGGGGAGCTGTTTTTT; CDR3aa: CASRAGGGTGELFF
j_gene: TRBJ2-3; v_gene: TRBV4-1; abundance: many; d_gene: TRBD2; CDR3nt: TGCGCCAGCAGCCGTATAGCGGGGGGGACCGCAAGCACAGATACGCAGTATTTT; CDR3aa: CASSRIAGGTASTDTQYF
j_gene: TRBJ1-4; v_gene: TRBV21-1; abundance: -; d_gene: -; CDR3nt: TGTGCCAGCAGCAGGGCGCAGGGGAATGAAAAACTGTTTTTT; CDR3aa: CASSRAQGNEKLFF